The clone carrying this T cell receptor beta chain was picked up many times. The read ends 3 residues shy of where the CDR3 ends; the end is completed using the germline J gene. CDR1 and CDR2 (germline): SGHDN, FVKESK. The V and J ends lost 0 bases and 3 bases respectively, with 14 bases between them. This CDR3 is 17 amino acids long. The data belong to a study of T cell clonality in common variable immunodeficiency. Clones were read by immunoSEQ multiplex PCR, and TCRdb kept only the in-frame ones, dropping some. The sample shows more than 55,000 clones, none of them appearing just once. This receptor was taken from a person aged 18 to 75 in good health. The sample comprised peripheral blood mononuclear cells. This chain uses TRBV14 with TRBJ2-2; D gene uncertain. CDR3 bases read: TGTGCCAGCAGCCAAGATCCCGGATCGGGTTACACCGGGGAG. This codes for CASSQDPGSGYTGE. The CDR3 as a whole reads CASSQDPGSGYTGELFF.